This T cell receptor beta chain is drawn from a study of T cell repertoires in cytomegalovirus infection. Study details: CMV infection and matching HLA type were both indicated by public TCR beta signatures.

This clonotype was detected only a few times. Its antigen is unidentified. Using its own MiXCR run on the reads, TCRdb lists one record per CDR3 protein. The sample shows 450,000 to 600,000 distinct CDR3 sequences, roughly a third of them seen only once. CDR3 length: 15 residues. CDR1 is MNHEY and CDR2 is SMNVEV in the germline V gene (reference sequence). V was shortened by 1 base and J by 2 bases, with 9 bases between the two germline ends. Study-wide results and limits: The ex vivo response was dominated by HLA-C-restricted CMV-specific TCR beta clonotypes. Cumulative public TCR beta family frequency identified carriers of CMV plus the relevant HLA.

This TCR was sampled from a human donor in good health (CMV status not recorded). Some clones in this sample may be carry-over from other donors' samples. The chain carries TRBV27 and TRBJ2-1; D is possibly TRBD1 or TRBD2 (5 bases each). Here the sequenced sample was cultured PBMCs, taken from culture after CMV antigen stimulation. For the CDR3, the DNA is TGTGCCAGCAGTTTATACGGGACCACCTACAATGAGCAGTTCTTC. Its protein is CASSLYGTTYNEQFF.